The subject of this entry is one T cell receptor beta chain. Antigen: not known. The assay used deep level. Sequenced by immunoSEQ multiplex PCR; TCRdb stores in-frame clones only, minus some. Of under 1 million clones listed, about 96% are singletons. Cells designated naive CD8 were CD45RO-negative and were positively selected for CCR7, with terminally differentiated effector memory CD45RA+ cells excluded. These data belong to a study of shared clonotypes between healthy human individuals. Study results and caveats: Clonotype sharing levels among donors were expected to vary with sequencing depth. The sharing of roughly 5% of naive CD4 clonotypes was seen across a few donors. Clonotypes not shared had lower generation probabilities than those common to all four donors.

Germline CDR1 is SGHTA and CDR2 is FQGNSA. The V end was cut by 0 bases, the J end by 3 bases, with 15 bases between. The CDR3 sequence is 16 residues long. The V call is TRBV7-2, the J call TRBJ2-7; either TRBD1 or TRBD2 may supply D (6 bases each). The receptor's source is a man aged 25 to 40 in good health. Input material: naive CD8+ T cells sorted from blood. This CDR3 reads CASSLAPSGGGYEQYF. CDR3 coding DNA: TGTGCCAGCAGCTTAGCGCCCAGCGGAGGGGGCTACGAGCAGTACTTC. Full variable domain (outside the CDR3, taken from reference TRBV7-2 and TRBJ2-7): GAGVSQSPSNKVTEKGKDVELRCDPISGHTALYWYRQSLGQGLEFLIYFQGNSAPDKSGLPSDRFSAERTGGSVSTLTIQRTQQEDSAVYLCASSLAPSGGGYEQYFGPGTRLTVT.